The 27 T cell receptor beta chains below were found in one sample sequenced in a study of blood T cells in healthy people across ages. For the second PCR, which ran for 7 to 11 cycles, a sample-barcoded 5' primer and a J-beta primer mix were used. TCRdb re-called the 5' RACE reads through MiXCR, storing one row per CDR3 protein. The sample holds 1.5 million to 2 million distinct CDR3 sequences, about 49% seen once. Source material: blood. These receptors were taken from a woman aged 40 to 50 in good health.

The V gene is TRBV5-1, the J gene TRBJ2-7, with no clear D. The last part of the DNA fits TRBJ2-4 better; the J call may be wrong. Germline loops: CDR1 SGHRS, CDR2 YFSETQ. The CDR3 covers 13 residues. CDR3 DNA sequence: TGCGCCAGCCGGGTAACAGTACGAAACATTCAGTACTTC. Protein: CASRVTVRNIQYF.

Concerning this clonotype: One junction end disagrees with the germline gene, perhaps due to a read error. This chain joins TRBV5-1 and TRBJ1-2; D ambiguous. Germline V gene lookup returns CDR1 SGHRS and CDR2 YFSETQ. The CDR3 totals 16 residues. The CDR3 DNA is TGCGCGAGCAGCTTGCAGCGGCAATCTACAGACTATGGCTACACCTTC. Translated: CASSLQRQSTDYGYTF.

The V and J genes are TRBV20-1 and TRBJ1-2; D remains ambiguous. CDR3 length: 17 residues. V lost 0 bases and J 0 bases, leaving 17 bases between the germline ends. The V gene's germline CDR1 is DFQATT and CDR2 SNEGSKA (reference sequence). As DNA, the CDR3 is TGCAGTGCTAGAGAGCCTTTCGTTACGGGGACTAACTATGGCTACACCTTC. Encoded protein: CSAREPFVTGTNYGYTF.

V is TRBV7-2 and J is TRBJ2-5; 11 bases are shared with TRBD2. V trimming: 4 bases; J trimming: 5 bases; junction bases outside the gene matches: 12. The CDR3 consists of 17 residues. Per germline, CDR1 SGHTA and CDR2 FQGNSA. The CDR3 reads CASSSVAGGPGRETQYF. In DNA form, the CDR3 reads TGTGCCAGCAGCTCCGTAGCGGGGGGGCCTGGACGGGAGACCCAGTACTTC.

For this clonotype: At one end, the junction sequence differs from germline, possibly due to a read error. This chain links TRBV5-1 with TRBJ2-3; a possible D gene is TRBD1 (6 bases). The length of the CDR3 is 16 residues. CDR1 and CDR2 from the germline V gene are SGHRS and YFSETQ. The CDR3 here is CAGSPPTGQTTDTQYF. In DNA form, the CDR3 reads TGCGCCGGCAGCCCACCAACGGGACAAACCACAGATACGCAGTATTTT.

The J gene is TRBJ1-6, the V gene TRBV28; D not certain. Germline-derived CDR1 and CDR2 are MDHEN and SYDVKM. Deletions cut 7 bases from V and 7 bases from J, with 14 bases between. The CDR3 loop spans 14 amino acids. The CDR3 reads CASIQSTPNSPLHF. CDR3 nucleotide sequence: TGTGCCAGCATTCAGTCTACGCCGAATTCACCCCTCCACTTT.

The CDR3 region has the DNA TGTGCCAGCAGTTTCCGGGGGAAGGGTGGCAATCAGCCCCAGCATTTT. Amino acids: CASSFRGKGGNQPQHF. This chain uses TRBV12-3 or TRBV12-4 with TRBJ1-5; weak D call: TRBD1 (5 bases). With 3 bases removed from V and 2 bases from J, the gap between germline ends came to 14 bases. The CDR3 spans 16 residues.

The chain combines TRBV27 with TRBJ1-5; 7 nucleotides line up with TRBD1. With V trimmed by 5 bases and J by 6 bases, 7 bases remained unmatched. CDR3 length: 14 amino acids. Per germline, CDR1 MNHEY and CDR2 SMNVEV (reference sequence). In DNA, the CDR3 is TGTGCCAGCAGTAAGGAGGGACAGCTTCAGCCCCAGCATTTT. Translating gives CASSKEGQLQPQHF.

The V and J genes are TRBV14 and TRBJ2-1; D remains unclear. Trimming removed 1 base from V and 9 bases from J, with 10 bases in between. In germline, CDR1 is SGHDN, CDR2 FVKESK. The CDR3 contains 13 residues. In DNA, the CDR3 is TGTGCCAGCAGCCAAGTCTTATTTGGTGAGCAGTTCTTC. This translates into CASSQVLFGEQFF.

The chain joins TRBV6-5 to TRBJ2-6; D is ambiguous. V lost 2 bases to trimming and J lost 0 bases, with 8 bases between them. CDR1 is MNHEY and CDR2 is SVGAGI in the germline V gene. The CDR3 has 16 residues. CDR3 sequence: CASSYPGSSGANVLTF. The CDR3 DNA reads TGTGCCAGCAGTTACCCGGGCAGCTCTGGGGCCAACGTCCTGACTTTC.

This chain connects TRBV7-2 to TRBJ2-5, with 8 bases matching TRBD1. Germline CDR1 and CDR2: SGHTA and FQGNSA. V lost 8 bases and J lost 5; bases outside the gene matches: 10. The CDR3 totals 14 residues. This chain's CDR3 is CASGIQTGDETQYF. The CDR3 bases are TGTGCCAGCGGCATCCAGACAGGGGACGAGACCCAGTACTTC.

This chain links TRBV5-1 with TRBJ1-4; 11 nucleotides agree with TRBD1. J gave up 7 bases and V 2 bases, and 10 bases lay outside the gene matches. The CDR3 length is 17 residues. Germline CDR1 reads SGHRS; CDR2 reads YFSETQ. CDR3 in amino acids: CASSLGPGQGGFEKLFF. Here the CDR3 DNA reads TGCGCCAGCAGCTTAGGACCGGGACAGGGGGGTTTTGAAAAACTGTTTTTT.

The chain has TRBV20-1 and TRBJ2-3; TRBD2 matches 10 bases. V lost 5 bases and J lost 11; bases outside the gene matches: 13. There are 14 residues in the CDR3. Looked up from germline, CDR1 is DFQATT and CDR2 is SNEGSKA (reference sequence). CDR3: CSAVLAGRYNEQYF. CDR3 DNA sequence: TGCAGTGCTGTACTAGCGGGGCGCTACAATGAGCAGTATTTT.

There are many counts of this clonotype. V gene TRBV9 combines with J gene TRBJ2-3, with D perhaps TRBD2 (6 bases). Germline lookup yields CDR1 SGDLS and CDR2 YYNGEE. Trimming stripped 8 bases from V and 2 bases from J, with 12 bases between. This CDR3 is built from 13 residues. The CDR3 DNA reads TGTGCCAGTCGTGGGGGGAACACAGATACGCAGTATTTT. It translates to CASRGGNTDTQYF.

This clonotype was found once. The DNA for the CDR3 is TGTGCCAGCAGTTTCTCTCTGGTGGGTGGCTACACCTTC. This translates into CASSFSLVGGYTF. This sequence joins TRBV6-2 or TRBV6-3 and TRBJ1-2; D not certain. The CDR3 spans 13 residues. Germline V CDR1 and CDR2: MNHEY, SVGEGT. V was cut by 4 bases and J by 7 bases, with 13 bases left in between.

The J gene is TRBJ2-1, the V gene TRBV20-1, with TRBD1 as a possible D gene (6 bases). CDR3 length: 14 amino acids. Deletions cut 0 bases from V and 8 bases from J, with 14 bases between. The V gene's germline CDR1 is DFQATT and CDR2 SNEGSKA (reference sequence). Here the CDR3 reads CSARETGNLDEQFF. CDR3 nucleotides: TGCAGTGCTAGAGAGACAGGAAACCTGGATGAGCAGTTCTTC.

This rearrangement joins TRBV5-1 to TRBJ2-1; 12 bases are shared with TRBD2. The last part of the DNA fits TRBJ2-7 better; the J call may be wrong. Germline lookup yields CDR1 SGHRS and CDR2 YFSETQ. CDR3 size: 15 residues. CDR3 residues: CASSRGLAGYNEQYF. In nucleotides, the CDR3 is TGCGCCAGCAGCCGGGGACTAGCGGGTTACAATGAGCAGTACTTC.

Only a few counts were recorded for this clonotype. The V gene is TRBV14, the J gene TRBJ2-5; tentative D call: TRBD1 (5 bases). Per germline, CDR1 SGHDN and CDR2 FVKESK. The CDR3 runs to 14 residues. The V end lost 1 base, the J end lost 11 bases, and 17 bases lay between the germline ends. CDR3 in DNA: TGTGCCAGCAGCCAAGGGGGCCGGCTGGATGAGCAGTACTTC. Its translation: CASSQGGRLDEQYF.

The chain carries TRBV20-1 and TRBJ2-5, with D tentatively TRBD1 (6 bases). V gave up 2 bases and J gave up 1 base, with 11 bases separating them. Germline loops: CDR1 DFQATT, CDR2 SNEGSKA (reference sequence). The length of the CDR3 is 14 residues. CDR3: CSARRQEFQETQYF. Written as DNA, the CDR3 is TGCAGTGCTAGAAGACAGGAGTTCCAAGAGACCCAGTACTTC.

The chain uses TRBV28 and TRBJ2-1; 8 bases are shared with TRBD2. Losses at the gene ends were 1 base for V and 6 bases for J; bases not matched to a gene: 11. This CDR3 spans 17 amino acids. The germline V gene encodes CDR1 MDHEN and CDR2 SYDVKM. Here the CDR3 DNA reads TGTGCCAGCAGTTTATCCTCACCAGCGGGGGTCTCCAATGAGCAGTTCTTC. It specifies CASSLSSPAGVSNEQFF.

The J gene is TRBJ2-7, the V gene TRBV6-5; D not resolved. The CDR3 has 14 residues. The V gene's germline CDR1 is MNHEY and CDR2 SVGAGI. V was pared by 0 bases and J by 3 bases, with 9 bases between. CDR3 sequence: CASSYSASYYEQYF. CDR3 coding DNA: TGTGCCAGCAGTTACTCGGCCAGCTACTACGAGCAGTACTTC.

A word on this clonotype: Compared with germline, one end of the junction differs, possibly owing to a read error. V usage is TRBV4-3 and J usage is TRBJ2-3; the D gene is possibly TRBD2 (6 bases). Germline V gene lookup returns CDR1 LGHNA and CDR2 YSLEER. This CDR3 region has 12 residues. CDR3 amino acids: CDSSRTKDTQYF. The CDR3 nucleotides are TGCGACAGCAGCCGGACTAAAGATACGCAGTATTTT.

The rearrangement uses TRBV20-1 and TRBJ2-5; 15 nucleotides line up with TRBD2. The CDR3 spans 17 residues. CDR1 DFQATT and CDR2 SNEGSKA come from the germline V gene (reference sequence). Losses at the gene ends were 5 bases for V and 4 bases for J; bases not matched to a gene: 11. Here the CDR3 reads CSAGGTSGGPGAETQYF. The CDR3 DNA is TGCAGTGCTGGTGGGACTAGCGGGGGGCCGGGCGCAGAGACCCAGTACTTC.

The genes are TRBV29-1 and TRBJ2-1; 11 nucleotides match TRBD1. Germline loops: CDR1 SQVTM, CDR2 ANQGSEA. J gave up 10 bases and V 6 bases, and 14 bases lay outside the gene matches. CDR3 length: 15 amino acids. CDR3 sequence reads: CSVKVFGQGAREQFF. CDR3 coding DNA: TGCAGCGTGAAGGTATTCGGACAGGGGGCCCGGGAGCAGTTCTTC.

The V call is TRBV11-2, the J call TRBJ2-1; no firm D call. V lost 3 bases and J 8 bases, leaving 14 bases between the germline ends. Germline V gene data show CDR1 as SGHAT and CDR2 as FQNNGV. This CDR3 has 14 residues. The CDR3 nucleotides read TGTGCCAGCAGCTTCTCCACACAGCGCCATGAGCAGTTCTTC. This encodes CASSFSTQRHEQFF.

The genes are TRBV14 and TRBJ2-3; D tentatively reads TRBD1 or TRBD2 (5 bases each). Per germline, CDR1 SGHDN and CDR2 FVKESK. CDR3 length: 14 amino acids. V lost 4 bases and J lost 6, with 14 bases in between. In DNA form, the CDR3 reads TGTGCCAGCAGCCCTTACCGGTGGGGGGATACGCAGTATTTT. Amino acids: CASSPYRWGDTQYF. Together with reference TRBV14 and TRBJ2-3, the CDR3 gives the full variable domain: EAGVTQFPSHSVIEKGQTVTLRCDPISGHDNLYWYRRVMGKEIKFLLHFVKESKQDESGMPNNRFLAERTGGTYSTLKVQPAELEDSGVYFCASSPYRWGDTQYFGPGTRLTVL.

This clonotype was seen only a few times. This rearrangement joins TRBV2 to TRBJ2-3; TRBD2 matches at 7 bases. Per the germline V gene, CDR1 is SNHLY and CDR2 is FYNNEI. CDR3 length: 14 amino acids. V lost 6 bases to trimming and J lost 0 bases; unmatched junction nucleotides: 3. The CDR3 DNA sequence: TGTGCCAGCAGCCGAGCGGGGAGCACAGATACGCAGTATTTT. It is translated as CASSRAGSTDTQYF.